Below, 30 T cell receptor beta chains from the same sample are listed, as sequenced in a study of OX40 agonist ivuxolimab in advanced cancers. The library relied on the immunoSEQ multiplex PCR assay. TCRdb carries this immuneACCESS record with in-frame sequences only. Its versions omit some clonotypes, under half of them owing to an unresolved V gene in the studies checked, with the rest unexplained. For this sample the table gives about 89,000 clones, of which roughly 86% were detected only once. The ten largest clones add up to 5.5% to 7% of the sample. The material sequenced was CD4+ or CD8+ T cells sorted from blood, taken in a trial of the OX40 agonist ivuxolimab. The source of these receptors is an adult with an advanced solid tumor such as melanoma, head and neck, liver or kidney cancer.

The rearrangement joins TRBV5-6 to TRBJ1-2; tentative D call: TRBD1 (5 bases). Trimming removed 1 base at V and 5 bases at J, with 15 bases between. The length of the CDR3 is 15 residues. Germline lookup yields CDR1 SGHDT and CDR2 YYEEEE. The chain's CDR3 is CASSLYPDRSYGYTF. The CDR3 nucleotides are TGTGCCAGCAGCTTGTACCCCGACAGATCGTATGGCTACACCTTC.

V and J are TRBV2 and TRBJ2-7; a weak D match, TRBD2 (5 bases). Trimming left V 5 bases short and J 2 bases short, with 16 bases between. The CDR3 contains 15 residues. The V gene's germline CDR1 is SNHLY and CDR2 FYNNEI. The CDR3 nucleotides read TGTGCCAGCAGTCAACTCGGAAGCGGCCCCTACGAGCAGTACTTC. Translated: CASSQLGSGPYEQYF.

The V call is TRBV6-4, the J call TRBJ2-3; D is ambiguous. The CDR3 spans 14 residues. Germline assignment: CDR1 MRHNA and CDR2 SNTAGT. Trimming removed 6 bases at V and 2 bases at J, with 12 bases between. The CDR3 sequence: CASSGSFDTDTQYF. The CDR3 DNA sequence: TGTGCCAGCAGCGGCAGTTTCGACACAGATACGCAGTATTTT.

This chain joins TRBV7-8 and TRBJ2-5, with no clear D. The end of the DNA aligns better with TRBJ2-7, so the J call may be wrong. The germline V gene encodes CDR1 SGHVS and CDR2 FQNEAQ. CDR3 length equals 10 residues. The CDR3 here is CASSDYEQYF. The CDR3 DNA is TGTGCCAGCAGCGACTACGAGCAGTACTTC.

This clone was counted a few times. The chain recombines TRBV5-1 with TRBJ2-4; the match to TRBD1 covers 7 bases. V lost 3 bases, J lost 0 bases, and 6 bases stayed unmatched. Per germline, CDR1 SGHRS and CDR2 YFSETQ. The CDR3 spans 16 residues. In nucleotides, the CDR3 is TGCGCCAGCAGCTCCACAGGGGATAGAGCCAAAAACATTCAGTACTTC. This encodes CASSSTGDRAKNIQYF.

This clone was detected only a few times. The chain combines TRBV2 with TRBJ1-1, with TRBD1 as a possible D gene (5 bases). Germline lookup yields CDR1 SNHLY and CDR2 FYNNEI. With 4 bases removed from V and 1 base from J, the gap between germline ends came to 10 bases. This CDR3 has 14 residues. CDR3 sequence (DNA): TGTGCCAGCAGTGCCAGGGTGGGGAACACTGAAGCTTTCTTT. This gives the protein CASSARVGNTEAFF.

V is TRBV11-3 and J is TRBJ1-1; a weak D match, TRBD1 (6 bases). The CDR3 spans 14 residues. CDR1 is SGHNT, CDR2 YENEEA, per germline. V dropped 8 bases and J dropped 1 base, with 14 bases sitting between them. The CDR3: CASEGGLGNTEAFF. CDR3 bases: TGTGCCAGCGAGGGGGGGCTGGGGAACACTGAAGCTTTCTTT.

This sequence joins TRBV2 and TRBJ1-6, with no clear D. The CDR3 spans 11 residues. CDR1 and CDR2 from the germline V gene are SNHLY and FYNNEI. V was cut by 11 bases and J by 14 bases, with 16 bases left in between. DNA for the CDR3: TGTGCCGCGGGGTCAAGGCATTCCCTCCACTTT. It specifies CAAGSRHSLHF.

The chain is built from TRBV5-1 and TRBJ2-5, with D unclear. V was cut by 0 bases and J by 5 bases, with 11 bases left in between. The CDR3 is 14 amino acids. Germline V lookup: CDR1 SGHRS, CDR2 YFSETQ. CDR3: CASSLVWGRETQYF. CDR3 sequence (DNA): TGCGCCAGCAGCTTGGTCTGGGGTCGGGAGACCCAGTACTTC.

The CDR3 spells CASSFGGTSRAGGETQYF. In nucleotides, the CDR3 is TGTGCCAGCAGCTTCGGAGGGACTAGCCGGGCAGGTGGTGAGACCCAGTACTTC. The V gene is TRBV11-2, the J gene TRBJ2-5, with TRBD2 matching 9 bases. The germline gives CDR1 SGHAT, CDR2 FQNNGV. After removal of 3 bases from V and 5 bases from J, the junction contained 16 bases not matched to a gene. The CDR3 is made up of 18 amino acids.

The V gene is TRBV7-9, the J gene TRBJ2-2; maybe TRBD2 (6 bases). Germline CDR1 and CDR2: SEHNR and FQNEAQ (reference sequence). This CDR3 has 12 residues. V lost 6 bases, J lost 8 bases, and 10 bases lay in between. CDR3 protein: CASSFSGGELFF. CDR3 in DNA: TGTGCCAGCAGTTTTAGCGGTGGGGAGCTGTTTTTT.

The chain combines TRBV7-3 with TRBJ2-2; 9 nucleotides match TRBD1. The germline V gene encodes CDR1 SGHTA and CDR2 FQGTGA. The CDR3 runs to 16 residues. The V and J ends lost 8 bases and 1 base, in that order; junction bases with no gene match: 8. Here the CDR3 reads CASSGTGTLNTGELFF. The CDR3 DNA reads TGTGCCAGCTCCGGGACAGGGACCCTGAACACCGGGGAGCTGTTTTTT.

This sequence joins TRBV6-1 and TRBJ1-5; D is undetermined. V was shortened by 2 bases and J by 5 bases, with 10 bases between the two germline ends. The germline V gene has CDR1 MNHNS and CDR2 SASEGT. The CDR3 extends over 14 amino acids. CDR3: CASSEKGKDQPQHF. CDR3 DNA sequence: TGTGCCAGCAGTGAAAAGGGAAAAGATCAGCCCCAGCATTTT.

The chain employs TRBV6-6 and TRBJ1-6; TRBD1 matches at 8 bases. The CDR3 length is 15 residues. Looked up from germline, CDR1 is MNHNY and CDR2 is SVGAGI (reference sequence). V shed 7 bases, J shed 9 bases, and the junction held 11 bases outside the gene matches. CDR3 nucleotide sequence: TGTGCCAGCACCCGGACAGGGACCGAGAGTTCACCCCTCCACTTT. Its protein is CASTRTGTESSPLHF.

This clone was seen a single time. The chain employs TRBV7-3 and TRBJ1-2; no reliable D call. Germline V CDR1 and CDR2: SGHTA, FQGTGA. The CDR3 consists of 17 residues. V shed 5 bases and J shed 2 bases, with 21 bases lying between them. The CDR3 spells CASSEYGDRVMNYGYTF. The CDR3 coding sequence is TGTGCCAGCAGCGAATACGGGGATCGGGTAATGAACTATGGCTACACCTTC. Looking up the rest from reference TRBV7-3 and TRBJ1-2 gives the full variable domain: GAGVSQTPSNKVTEKGKYVELRCDPISGHTALYWYRQSLGQGPEFLIYFQGTGAADDSGLPNDRFFAVRPEGSVSTLKIQRTERGDSAVYLCASSEYGDRVMNYGYTFGSGTRLTVV.

This chain uses TRBV2 with TRBJ1-5; a weak D match, TRBD1 (5 bases). Trimming stripped 2 bases from V and 5 bases from J, with 10 bases between. Germline CDR1 SNHLY, CDR2 FYNNEI. CDR3 length: 14 amino acids. The CDR3 reads CASSEPTGHQPQHF. The CDR3 bases are TGTGCCAGCAGTGAACCCACAGGTCATCAGCCCCAGCATTTT.

The chain joins TRBV18 to TRBJ2-1, with 11 bases lining up with TRBD1. With V trimmed by 3 bases and J by 13 bases, 2 bases remained unmatched. This CDR3 has 12 residues. Germline V CDR1 and CDR2: KGHSH, LQKENI. This chain's CDR3 is CASSPDRGHQFF. The CDR3 DNA follows: TGTGCCAGCTCACCGGACAGGGGGCATCAGTTCTTC.

The V and J genes are TRBV5-1 and TRBJ2-5, with D uncertain. Trimming removed 1 base at V and 0 bases at J, with 1 base between. The CDR3 is 12 amino acids. CDR1 is SGHRS and CDR2 is YFSETQ in the germline V gene. This CDR3 reads CASSLYQETQYF. The CDR3 DNA reads as TGCGCCAGCAGCTTGTACCAAGAGACCCAGTACTTC.

V usage is TRBV25-1 and J usage is TRBJ2-7; no firm D call. Germline loops: CDR1 MGHDK, CDR2 SYGVNS. V lost 1 base, J lost 0 bases, and 10 bases lay in between. CDR3 length: 15 residues. The DNA of the CDR3 is TGTGCCAGCAGTGAATTTAGTGGGGTCTCCTACGAGCAGTACTTC. Its translation: CASSEFSGVSYEQYF.

This chain connects TRBV4-1 to TRBJ2-3; tentative D call: TRBD2 (5 bases). With 1 base removed from V and 2 bases from J, the gap between germline ends came to 13 bases. CDR3 length: 16 residues. Germline V gives CDR1 MGHRA, CDR2 YSYEKL. CDR3 sequence (DNA): TGCGCCAGCAGCCAAGTTGAAGGACTGTCCACAGATACGCAGTATTTT. Amino acid sequence: CASSQVEGLSTDTQYF.

This chain connects TRBV14 to TRBJ2-7; D is possibly TRBD2 (5 bases). Trimming took 2 bases from V and 6 from J, leaving 11 bases between them. CDR1 is SGHDN, CDR2 FVKESK, per germline. CDR3 length: 13 residues. CDR3 loop: CASSQRGSGEQYF. DNA of the CDR3: TGTGCCAGCAGCCAACGTGGGAGCGGCGAGCAGTACTTC.

The genes are TRBV30 and TRBJ2-5; TRBD2 matches at 8 bases. CDR3 length: 13 residues. The germline gives CDR1 GTSNPN, CDR2 SVGIG (reference sequence). V dropped 3 bases and J dropped 5; count of bases not matched to a gene: 5. The CDR3 loop is CAWRLAVRETQYF. CDR3 coding DNA: TGTGCCTGGAGACTAGCGGTCCGGGAGACCCAGTACTTC.

The J gene is TRBJ1-1, the V gene TRBV30, with D perhaps TRBD1 (6 bases). The CDR3 extends over 13 amino acids. Trimming took 7 bases from V and 0 from J, leaving 12 bases between them. Germline values: CDR1 GTSNPN, CDR2 SVGIG (reference sequence). The CDR3 loop is CASQRGVNTEAFF. The CDR3 nucleotides read TGTGCCTCTCAAAGGGGGGTGAACACTGAAGCTTTCTTT.

This clone was seen just once. The V call is TRBV30, the J call TRBJ1-6, with D unclear. Germline CDR1 and CDR2: GTSNPN and SVGIG (reference sequence). This CDR3 is built from 13 residues. V was pared by 5 bases and J by 7 bases, with 12 bases between. The CDR3 DNA is TGTGCCTGGGCGACTGGTTTCAATTCACCCCTCCACTTT. Translation gives CAWATGFNSPLHF.

This clone is a singleton in its sample. The J gene is TRBJ1-2, the V gene TRBV15, with D possibly matching TRBD1 (6 bases). Germline loops: CDR1 LNHNV, CDR2 YYDKDF (reference sequence). The CDR3 sequence is 18 residues long. V shed 0 bases and J shed 0 bases, with 17 bases lying between them. The CDR3 reads CATSRDLVGGGANYGYTF. The CDR3 nucleotides read TGTGCCACCAGCAGAGATCTGGTAGGGGGGGGAGCTAACTATGGCTACACCTTC.

In its sample, this clone was seen a few times. The rearrangement uses TRBV6-5 and TRBJ2-3; 7 positions match TRBD2. V lost 0 bases, J lost 2 bases, and 5 bases stayed unmatched. The V gene's germline CDR1 is MNHEY and CDR2 SVGAGI. CDR3 length: 16 amino acids. The CDR3, as DNA: TGTGCCAGCAGTTACTCGTGGGAGGGAACCACAGATACGCAGTATTTT. Translation gives CASSYSWEGTTDTQYF.

This rearrangement joins TRBV5-3 to TRBJ2-7; 8 nucleotides align to TRBD1. TRBV5-3 is an open reading frame whose function is uncertain. There are 15 residues in the CDR3. V lost 1 base to trimming and J lost 3 bases; unmatched junction nucleotides: 6. The CDR3 loop reads CARSLITGGYYEQYF. CDR3 nucleotides: TGTGCCAGAAGCTTGATAACAGGGGGGTACTACGAGCAGTACTTC.

The chain links TRBV9 to TRBJ2-3, with D uncertain. Germline values: CDR1 SGDLS, CDR2 YYNGEE. The CDR3 length is 13 residues. Trimming removed 2 bases at V and 3 bases at J, with 7 bases between. The CDR3 DNA follows: TGTGCCAGCAGCGTTGTAACGACAGATACGCAGTATTTT. Its protein product is CASSVVTTDTQYF.

This clone was picked up a small number of times. J is TRBJ2-2 and V is TRBV27, with TRBD2 matching over 10 bases. CDR1 and CDR2 (germline): MNHEY, SMNVEV (reference sequence). J was trimmed by 3 bases and V by 6 bases; bases with no gene match: 4. The CDR3 has 15 amino acids. The CDR3 reads CASRASGRDTGELFF. CDR3 DNA: TGTGCCAGCAGGGCTAGCGGGAGAGACACCGGGGAGCTGTTTTTT.

The chain joins TRBV5-4 to TRBJ2-7, with 7 nucleotides matching TRBD1. CDR1 is SGHNT and CDR2 is YYREEE in the germline V gene (reference sequence). V shed 4 bases, J shed 3 bases, and the junction held 10 bases outside the gene matches. The CDR3 is 15 amino acids. The CDR3 bases are TGTGCCAGCAGCCAAGTTCAGGGGGTTAACTACGAGCAGTACTTC. It translates to CASSQVQGVNYEQYF.